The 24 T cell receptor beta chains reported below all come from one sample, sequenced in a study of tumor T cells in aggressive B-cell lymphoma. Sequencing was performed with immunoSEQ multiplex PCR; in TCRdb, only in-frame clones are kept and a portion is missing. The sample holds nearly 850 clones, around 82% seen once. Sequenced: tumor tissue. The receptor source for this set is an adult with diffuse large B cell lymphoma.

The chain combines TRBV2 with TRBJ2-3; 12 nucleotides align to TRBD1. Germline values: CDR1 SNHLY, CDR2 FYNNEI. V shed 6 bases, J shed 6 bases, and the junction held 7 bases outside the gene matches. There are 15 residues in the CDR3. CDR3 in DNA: TGTGCCAGCAGCCCCGGGACAGGGGGCTCGGATACGCAGTATTTT. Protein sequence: CASSPGTGGSDTQYF.

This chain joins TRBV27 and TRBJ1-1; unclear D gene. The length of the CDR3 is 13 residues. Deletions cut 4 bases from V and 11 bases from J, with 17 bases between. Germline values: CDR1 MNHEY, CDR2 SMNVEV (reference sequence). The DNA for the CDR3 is TGTGCCAGCAGTTATACATCGCGAGGCTCGGCTTTCTTT. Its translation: CASSYTSRGSAFF.

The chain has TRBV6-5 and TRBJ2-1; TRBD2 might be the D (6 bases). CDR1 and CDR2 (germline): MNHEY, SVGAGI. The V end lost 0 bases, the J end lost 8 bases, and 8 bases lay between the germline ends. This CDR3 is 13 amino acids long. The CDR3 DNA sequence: TGTGCCAGCAGTTACTCCAGCGGGTATGAGCAGTTCTTC. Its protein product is CASSYSSGYEQFF.

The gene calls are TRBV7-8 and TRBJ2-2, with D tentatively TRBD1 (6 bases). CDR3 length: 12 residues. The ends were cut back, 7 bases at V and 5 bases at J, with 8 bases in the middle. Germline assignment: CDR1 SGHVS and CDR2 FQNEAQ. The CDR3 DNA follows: TGTGCCAGCACAGGGGAAACCGGGGAGCTGTTTTTT. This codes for CASTGETGELFF.

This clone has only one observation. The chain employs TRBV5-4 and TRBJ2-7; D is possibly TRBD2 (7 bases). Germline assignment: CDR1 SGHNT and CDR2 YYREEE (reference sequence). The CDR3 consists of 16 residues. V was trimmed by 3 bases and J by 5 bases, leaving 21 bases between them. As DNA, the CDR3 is TGTGCCAGCAGCTCGGAGGGGGGGCGGTGGCGCAACGAGCAGTACTTC. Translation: CASSSEGGRWRNEQYF.

CDR3 amino acids: CASSLSLAAQTGELFF. The CDR3 DNA follows: TGTGCCAGCAGCCTCTCGTTAGCAGCGCAAACCGGGGAGCTGTTTTTT. The V call is TRBV9, the J call TRBJ2-2; no reliable D call. Per the germline V gene, CDR1 is SGDLS and CDR2 is YYNGEE. The CDR3 length is 16 residues. V lost 4 bases to trimming and J lost 5 bases, with 18 bases between them.

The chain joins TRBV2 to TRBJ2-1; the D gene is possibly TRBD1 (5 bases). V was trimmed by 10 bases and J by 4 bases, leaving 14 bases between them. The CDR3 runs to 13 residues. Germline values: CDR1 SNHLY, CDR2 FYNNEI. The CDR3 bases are TGTGCCACCGAACACCAGGGTTACAATGAGCAGTTCTTC. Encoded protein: CATEHQGYNEQFF.

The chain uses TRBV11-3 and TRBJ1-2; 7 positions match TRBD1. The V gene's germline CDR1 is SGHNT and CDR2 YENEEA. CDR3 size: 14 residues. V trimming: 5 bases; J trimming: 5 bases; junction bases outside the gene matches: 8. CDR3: CASSDQGGFYGYTF. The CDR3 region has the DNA TGTGCCAGCAGCGATCAGGGGGGATTTTATGGCTACACCTTC.

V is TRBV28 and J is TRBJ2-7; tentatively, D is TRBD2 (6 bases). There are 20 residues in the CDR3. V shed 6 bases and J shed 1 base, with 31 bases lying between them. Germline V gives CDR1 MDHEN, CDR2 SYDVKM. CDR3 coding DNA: TGTGCCAGCAGCCCCCTCCTAGTCGGGACCGGTAGCGGACTATCCTACGAGCAGTACTTC. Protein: CASSPLLVGTGSGLSYEQYF.

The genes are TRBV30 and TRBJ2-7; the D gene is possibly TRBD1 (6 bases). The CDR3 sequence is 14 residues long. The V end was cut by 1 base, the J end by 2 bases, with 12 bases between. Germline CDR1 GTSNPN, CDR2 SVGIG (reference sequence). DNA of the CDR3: TGTGCCTGGAGTGCCAGGGGTACCCCCTACGAGCAGTACTTC. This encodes CAWSARGTPYEQYF.

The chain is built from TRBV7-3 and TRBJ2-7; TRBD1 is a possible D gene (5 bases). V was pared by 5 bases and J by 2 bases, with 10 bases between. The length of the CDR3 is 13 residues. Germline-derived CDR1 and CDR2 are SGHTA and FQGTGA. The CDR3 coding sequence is TGTGCCAGCAGCGTCAGCAGGGCCTACGAGCAGTACTTC. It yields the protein CASSVSRAYEQYF.

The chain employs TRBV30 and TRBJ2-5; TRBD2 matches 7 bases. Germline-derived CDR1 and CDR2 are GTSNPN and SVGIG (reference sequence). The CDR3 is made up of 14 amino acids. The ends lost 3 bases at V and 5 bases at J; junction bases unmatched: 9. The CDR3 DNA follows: TGTGCCTGGAGCGCGACGGCGGGGGAGGAGACCCAGTACTTC. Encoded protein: CAWSATAGEETQYF.

This chain's CDR3 is CASSLVSGGIDEQYF. The CDR3 DNA reads TGTGCCAGCAGCTTAGTTTCTGGGGGCATCGACGAGCAGTACTTC. The rearrangement uses TRBV7-9 and TRBJ2-7; TRBD1 is a possible D gene (6 bases). V dropped 1 base and J dropped 5 bases, with 15 bases sitting between them. Germline V gene sequence: CDR1 SEHNR, CDR2 FQNEAQ (reference sequence). The CDR3 runs 15 residues.

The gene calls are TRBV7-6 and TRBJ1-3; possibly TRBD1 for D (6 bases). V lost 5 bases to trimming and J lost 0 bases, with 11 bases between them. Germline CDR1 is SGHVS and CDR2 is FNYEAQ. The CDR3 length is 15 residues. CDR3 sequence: CASSPWGPSGNTIYF. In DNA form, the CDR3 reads TGTGCCAGCAGCCCGTGGGGGCCCTCTGGAAACACCATATATTTT. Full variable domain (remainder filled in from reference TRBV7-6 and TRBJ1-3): GAGVSQSPRYKVTKRGQDVALRCDPISGHVSLYWYRQALGQGPEFLTYFNYEAQQDKSGLPNDRFSAERPEGSISTLTIQRTEQRDSAMYRCASSPWGPSGNTIYFGEGSWLTVV.

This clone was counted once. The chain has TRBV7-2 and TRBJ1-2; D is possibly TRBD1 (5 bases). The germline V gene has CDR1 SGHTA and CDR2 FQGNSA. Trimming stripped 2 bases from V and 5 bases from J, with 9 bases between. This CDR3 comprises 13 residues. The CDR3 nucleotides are TGTGCCAGCAGCTTACTGACAGCGTATGGCTACACCTTC. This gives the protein CASSLLTAYGYTF. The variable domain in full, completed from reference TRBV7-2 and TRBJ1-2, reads GAGVSQSPSNKVTEKGKDVELRCDPISGHTALYWYRQSLGQGLEFLIYFQGNSAPDKSGLPSDRFSAERTGGSVSTLTIQRTQQEDSAVYLCASSLLTAYGYTFGSGTRLTVV.

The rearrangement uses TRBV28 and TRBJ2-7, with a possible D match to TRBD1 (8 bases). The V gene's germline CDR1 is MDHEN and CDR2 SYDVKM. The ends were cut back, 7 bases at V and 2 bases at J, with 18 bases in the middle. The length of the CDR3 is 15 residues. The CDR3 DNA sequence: TGTGCCAGCACTCCAGGGGGGGACAGGACCTACGAGCAGTACTTC. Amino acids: CASTPGGDRTYEQYF. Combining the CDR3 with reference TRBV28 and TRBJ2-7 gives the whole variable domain DVKVTQSSRYLVKRTGEKVFLECVQDMDHENMFWYRQDPGLGLRLIYFSYDVKMKEKGDIPEGYSVSREKKERFSLILESASTNQTSMYLCASTPGGDRTYEQYFGPGTRLTVT.

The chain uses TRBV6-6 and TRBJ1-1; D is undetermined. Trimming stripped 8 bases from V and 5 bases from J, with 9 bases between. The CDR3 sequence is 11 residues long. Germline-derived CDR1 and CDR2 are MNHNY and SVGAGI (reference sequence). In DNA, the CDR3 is TGTGCCAGCTTTGAGGGAACTGAAGCTTTCTTT. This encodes CASFEGTEAFF.

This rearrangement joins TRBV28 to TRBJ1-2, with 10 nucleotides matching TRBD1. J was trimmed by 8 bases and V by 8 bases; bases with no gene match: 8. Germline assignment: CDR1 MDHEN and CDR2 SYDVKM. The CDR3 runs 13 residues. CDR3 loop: CASRDRGMRGYTF. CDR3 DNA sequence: TGTGCCAGCCGGGACAGGGGTATGCGGGGCTACACCTTC.

The CDR3 is CASSPWTTGGYEQYF. The CDR3 DNA reads as TGTGCCAGCAGCCCCTGGACTACCGGAGGCTACGAGCAGTACTTC. The rearrangement uses TRBV9 and TRBJ2-5; a weak D match, TRBD2 (6 bases). The J call may be incorrect, as the DNA end agrees better with TRBJ2-7. The CDR3 totals 15 residues. The germline gives CDR1 SGDLS, CDR2 YYNGEE.

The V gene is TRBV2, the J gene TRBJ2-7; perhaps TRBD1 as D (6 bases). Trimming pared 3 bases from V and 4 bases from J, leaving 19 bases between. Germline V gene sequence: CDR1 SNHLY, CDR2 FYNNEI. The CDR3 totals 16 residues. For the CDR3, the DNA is TGTGCCAGCAGTGATTCCCCTAGGACAGACCCGTACGAGCAGTACTTC. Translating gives CASSDSPRTDPYEQYF. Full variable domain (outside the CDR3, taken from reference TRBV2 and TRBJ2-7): EPEVTQTPSHQVTQMGQEVILRCVPISNHLYFYWYRQILGQKVEFLVSFYNNEISEKSEIFDDQFSVERPDGSNFTLKIRSTKLEDSAMYFCASSDSPRTDPYEQYFGPGTRLTVT.

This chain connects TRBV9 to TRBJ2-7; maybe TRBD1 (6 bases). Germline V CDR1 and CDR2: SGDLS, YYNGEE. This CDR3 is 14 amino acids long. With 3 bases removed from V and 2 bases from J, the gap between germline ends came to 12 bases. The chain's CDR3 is CASSEGVTTYEQYF. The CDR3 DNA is TGTGCCAGCAGCGAGGGGGTTACGACCTACGAGCAGTACTTC.

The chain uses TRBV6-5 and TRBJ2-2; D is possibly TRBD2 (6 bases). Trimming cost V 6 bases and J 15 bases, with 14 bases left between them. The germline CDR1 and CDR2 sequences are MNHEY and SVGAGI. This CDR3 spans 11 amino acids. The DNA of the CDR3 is TGTGCCAGCAGGCAAGCCGGGACTGTGTTTTTT. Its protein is CASRQAGTVFF.

The CDR3 sequence is CASSPGGRTNEKLFF. CDR3 nucleotides: TGTGCCAGCAGTCCGGGCGGGAGGACTAATGAAAAACTGTTTTTT. The rearrangement uses TRBV28 and TRBJ1-4; no clear D. The CDR3 extends over 15 amino acids. V lost 5 bases and J lost 2, with 12 bases in between. Germline CDR1 reads MDHEN; CDR2 reads SYDVKM.

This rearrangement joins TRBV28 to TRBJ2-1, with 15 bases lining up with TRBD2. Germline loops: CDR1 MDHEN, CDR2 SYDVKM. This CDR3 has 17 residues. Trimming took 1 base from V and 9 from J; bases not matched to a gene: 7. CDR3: CASSLSGLAGGGGEQFF. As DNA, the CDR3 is TGTGCCAGCAGTTTATCCGGACTAGCGGGAGGGGGGGGTGAGCAGTTCTTC.